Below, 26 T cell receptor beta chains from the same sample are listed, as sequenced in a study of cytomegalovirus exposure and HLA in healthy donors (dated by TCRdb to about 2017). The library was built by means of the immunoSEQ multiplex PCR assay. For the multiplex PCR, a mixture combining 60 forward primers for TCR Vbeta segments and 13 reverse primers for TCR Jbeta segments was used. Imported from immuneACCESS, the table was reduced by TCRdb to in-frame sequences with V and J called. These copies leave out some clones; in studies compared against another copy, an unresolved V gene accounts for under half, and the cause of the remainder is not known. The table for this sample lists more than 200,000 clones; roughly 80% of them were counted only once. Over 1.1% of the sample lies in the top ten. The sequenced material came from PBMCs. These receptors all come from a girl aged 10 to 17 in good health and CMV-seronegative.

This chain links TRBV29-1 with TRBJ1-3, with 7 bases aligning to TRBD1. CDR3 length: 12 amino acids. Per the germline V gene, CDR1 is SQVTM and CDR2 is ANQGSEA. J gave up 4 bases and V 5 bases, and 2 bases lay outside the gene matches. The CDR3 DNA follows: TGCAGCGTTACAGGGGTCGGAAACACCATATATTTT. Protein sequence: CSVTGVGNTIYF.

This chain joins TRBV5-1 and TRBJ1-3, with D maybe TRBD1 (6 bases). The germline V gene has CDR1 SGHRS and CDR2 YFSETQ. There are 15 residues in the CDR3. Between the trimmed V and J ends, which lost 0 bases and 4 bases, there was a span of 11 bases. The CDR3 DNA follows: TGCGCCAGCAGCTTGGTGTCAGGGGAAGGAAACACCATATATTTT. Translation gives CASSLVSGEGNTIYF.

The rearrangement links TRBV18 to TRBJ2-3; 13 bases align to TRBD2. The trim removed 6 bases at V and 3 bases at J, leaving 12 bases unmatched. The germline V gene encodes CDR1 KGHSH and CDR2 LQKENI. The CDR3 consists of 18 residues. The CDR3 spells CASSPTSGRARGTDTQYF. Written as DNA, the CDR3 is TGTGCCAGCTCTCCCACTAGCGGGAGGGCCAGGGGGACAGATACGCAGTATTTT.

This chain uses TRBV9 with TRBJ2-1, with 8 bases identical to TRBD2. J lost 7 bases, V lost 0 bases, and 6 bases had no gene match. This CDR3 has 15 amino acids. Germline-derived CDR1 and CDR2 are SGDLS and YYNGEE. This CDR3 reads CASSVAAGEGNEQFF. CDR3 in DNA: TGTGCCAGCAGCGTAGCAGCGGGAGAGGGAAATGAGCAGTTCTTC.

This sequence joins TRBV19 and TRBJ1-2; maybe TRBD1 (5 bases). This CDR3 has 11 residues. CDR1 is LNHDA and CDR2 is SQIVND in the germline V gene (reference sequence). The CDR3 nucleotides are TGTGCTCTCCGTGGGGGGGATGGCTACACCTTC. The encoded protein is CALRGGDGYTF.

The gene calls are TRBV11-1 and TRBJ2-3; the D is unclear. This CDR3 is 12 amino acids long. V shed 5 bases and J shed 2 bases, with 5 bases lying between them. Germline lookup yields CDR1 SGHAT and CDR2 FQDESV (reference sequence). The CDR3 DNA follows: TGTGCCAGCAGCATCCACACAGATACGCAGTATTTT. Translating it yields CASSIHTDTQYF.

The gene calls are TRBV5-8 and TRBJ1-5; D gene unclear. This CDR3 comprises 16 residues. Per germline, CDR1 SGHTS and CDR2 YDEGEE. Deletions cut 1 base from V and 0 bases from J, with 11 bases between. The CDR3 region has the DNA TGTGCCAGCAGCTTGATTCTACGGGATAGCAATCAGCCCCAGCATTTT. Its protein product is CASSLILRDSNQPQHF.

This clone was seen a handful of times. The CDR3 loop is CASRWTGRHGYTF. The CDR3 DNA reads as TGTGCCAGCAGGTGGACAGGGAGGCATGGCTACACCTTC. The V call is TRBV28, the J call TRBJ1-2, with 8 bases fitting TRBD1. This CDR3 has 13 amino acids. CDR1 is MDHEN and CDR2 is SYDVKM in the germline V gene. V was clipped by 6 bases and J by 6 bases; unmatched bases: 6.

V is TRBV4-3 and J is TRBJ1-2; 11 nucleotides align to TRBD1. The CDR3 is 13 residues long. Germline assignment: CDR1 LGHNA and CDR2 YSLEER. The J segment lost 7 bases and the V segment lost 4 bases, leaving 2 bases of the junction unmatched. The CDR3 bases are TGCGCCAGCAGCCCTGGGACAGGGGGTGGCTACACCTTC. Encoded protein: CASSPGTGGGYTF.

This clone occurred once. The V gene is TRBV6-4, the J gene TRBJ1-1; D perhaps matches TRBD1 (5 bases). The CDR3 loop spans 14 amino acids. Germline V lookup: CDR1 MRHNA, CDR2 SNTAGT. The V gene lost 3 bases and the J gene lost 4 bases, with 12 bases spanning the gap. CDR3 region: CASSDVAGRTEAFF. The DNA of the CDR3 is TGTGCCAGCAGTGATGTGGCAGGGCGCACTGAAGCTTTCTTT.

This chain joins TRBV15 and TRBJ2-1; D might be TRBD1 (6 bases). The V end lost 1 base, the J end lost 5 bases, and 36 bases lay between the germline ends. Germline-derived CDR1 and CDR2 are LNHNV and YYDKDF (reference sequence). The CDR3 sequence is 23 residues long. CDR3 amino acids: CATSRAPVRLDRLKRQSNNEQFF. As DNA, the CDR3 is TGTGCCACCAGCAGAGCCCCTGTTCGATTGGACAGACTAAAAAGACAATCTAACAATGAGCAGTTCTTC.

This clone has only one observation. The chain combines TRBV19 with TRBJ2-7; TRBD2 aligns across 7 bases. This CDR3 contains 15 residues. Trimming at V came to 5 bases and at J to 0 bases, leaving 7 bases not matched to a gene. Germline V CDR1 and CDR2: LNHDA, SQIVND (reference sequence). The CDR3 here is CASSPGGFVSYEQYF. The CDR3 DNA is TGTGCCAGTAGTCCGGGGGGTTTCGTCTCCTACGAGCAGTACTTC.

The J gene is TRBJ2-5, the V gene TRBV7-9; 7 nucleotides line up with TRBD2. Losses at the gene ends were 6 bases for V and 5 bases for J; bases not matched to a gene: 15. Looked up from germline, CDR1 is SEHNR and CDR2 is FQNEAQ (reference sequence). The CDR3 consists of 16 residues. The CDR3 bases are TGTGCCAGCAGTCAAGCGCGGGGCCCCGGGGGGGAGACCCAGTACTTC. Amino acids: CASSQARGPGGETQYF.

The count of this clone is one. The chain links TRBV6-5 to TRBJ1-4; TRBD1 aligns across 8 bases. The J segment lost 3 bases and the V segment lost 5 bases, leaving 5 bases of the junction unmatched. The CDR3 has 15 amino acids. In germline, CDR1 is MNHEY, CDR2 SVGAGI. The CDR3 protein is CASSQETGANEKLFF. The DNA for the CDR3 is TGTGCCAGCAGTCAGGAGACAGGGGCTAATGAAAAACTGTTTTTT.

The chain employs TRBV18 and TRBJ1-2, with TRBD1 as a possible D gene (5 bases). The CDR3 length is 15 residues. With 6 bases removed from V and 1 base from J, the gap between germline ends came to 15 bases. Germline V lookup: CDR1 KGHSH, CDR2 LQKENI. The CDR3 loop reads CASSRDSSFNYGYTF. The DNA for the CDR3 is TGTGCCAGCTCCCGCGACAGTTCCTTTAACTATGGCTACACCTTC.

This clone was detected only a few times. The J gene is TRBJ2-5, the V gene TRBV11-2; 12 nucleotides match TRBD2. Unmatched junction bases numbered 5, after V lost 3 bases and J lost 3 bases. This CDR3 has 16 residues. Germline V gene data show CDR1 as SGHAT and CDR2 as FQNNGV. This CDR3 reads CASSFRASGGEETQYF. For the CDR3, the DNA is TGTGCCAGCAGCTTCAGGGCTAGCGGGGGGGAAGAGACCCAGTACTTC.

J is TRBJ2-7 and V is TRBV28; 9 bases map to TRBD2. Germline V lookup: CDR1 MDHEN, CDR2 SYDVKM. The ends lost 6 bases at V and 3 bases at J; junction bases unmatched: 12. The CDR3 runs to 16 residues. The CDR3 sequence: CASSLRALAGGYEQYF. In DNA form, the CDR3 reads TGTGCCAGCAGCTTAAGGGCACTAGCGGGCGGCTACGAGCAGTACTTC.

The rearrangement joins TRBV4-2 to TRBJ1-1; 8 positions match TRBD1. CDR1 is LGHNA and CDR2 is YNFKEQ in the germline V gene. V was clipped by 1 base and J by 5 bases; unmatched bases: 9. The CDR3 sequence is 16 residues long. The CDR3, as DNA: TGTGCCAGCAGCCAAGTAGGGACAGGCTGGGGGACTGAAGCTTTCTTT. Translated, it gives CASSQVGTGWGTEAFF.

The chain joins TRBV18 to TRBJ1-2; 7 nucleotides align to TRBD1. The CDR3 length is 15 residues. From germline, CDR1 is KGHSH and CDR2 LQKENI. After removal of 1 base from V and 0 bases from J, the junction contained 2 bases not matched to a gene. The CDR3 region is CASSPRDSTNYGYTF. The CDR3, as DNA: TGTGCCAGCTCACCACGGGACAGCACTAACTATGGCTACACCTTC. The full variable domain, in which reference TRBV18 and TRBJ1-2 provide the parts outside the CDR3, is NAGVMQNPRHLVRRRGQEARLRCSPMKGHSHVYWYRQLPEEGLKFMVYLQKENIIDESGMPKERFSAEFPKEGPSILRIQQVVRGDSAAYFCASSPRDSTNYGYTFGSGTRLTVV.

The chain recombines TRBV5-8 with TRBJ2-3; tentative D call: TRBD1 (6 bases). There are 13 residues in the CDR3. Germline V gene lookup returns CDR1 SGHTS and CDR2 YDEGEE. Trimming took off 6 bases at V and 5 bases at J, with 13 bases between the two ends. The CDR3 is CASIQGSQDTQYF. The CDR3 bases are TGTGCCAGCATACAGGGAAGTCAAGATACGCAGTATTTT.

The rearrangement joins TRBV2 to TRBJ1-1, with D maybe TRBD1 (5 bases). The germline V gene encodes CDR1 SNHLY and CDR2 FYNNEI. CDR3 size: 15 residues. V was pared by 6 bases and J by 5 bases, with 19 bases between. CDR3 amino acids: CASRGRDSGRTEAFF. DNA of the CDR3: TGTGCCAGCAGAGGACGCGACAGCGGGAGGACTGAAGCTTTCTTT.

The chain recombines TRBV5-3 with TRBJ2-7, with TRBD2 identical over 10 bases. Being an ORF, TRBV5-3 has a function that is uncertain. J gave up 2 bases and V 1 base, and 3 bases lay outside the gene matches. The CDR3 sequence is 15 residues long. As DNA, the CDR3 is TGTGCCAGAAGCTTGATAGGACTAGCGGCCTACGAGCAGTACTTC. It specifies CARSLIGLAAYEQYF.

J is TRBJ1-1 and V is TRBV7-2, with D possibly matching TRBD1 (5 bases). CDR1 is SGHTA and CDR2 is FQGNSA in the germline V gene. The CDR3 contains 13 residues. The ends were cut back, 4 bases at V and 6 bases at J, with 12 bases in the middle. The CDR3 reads CASSSRVAAEAFF. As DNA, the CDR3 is TGTGCCAGCAGCTCCAGGGTCGCGGCTGAAGCTTTCTTT.

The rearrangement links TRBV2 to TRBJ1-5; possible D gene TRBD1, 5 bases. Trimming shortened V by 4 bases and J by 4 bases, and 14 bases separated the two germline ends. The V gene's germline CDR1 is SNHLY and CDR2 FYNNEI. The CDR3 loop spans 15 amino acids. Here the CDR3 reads CASSAFGGDNQPQHF. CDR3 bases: TGTGCCAGCAGTGCTTTTGGGGGGGATAATCAGCCCCAGCATTTT.

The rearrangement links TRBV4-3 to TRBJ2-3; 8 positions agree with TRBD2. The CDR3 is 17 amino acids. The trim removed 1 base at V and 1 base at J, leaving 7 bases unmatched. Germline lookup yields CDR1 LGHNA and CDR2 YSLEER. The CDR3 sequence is CASSQVGRGARTDTQYF. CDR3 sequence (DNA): TGCGCCAGCAGCCAAGTCGGGCGGGGGGCCCGCACAGATACGCAGTATTTT.

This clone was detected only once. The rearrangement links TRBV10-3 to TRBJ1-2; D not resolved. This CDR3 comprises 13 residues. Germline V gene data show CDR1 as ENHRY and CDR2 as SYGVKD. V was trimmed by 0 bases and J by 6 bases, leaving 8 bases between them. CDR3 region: CAISESFGDGYTF. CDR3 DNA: TGTGCCATCAGTGAGTCCTTCGGGGATGGCTACACCTTC.